The TCR beta chain described here comes from a study of patients and donors after allogeneic stem cell transplantation. TCRdb analysed the RT-PCR reads with MiXCR anew, one entry per CDR3 protein. The sample has some 880,000 distinct CDR3 sequences, over 15% seen once. Unmatched junction bases numbered 15, after V lost 6 bases and J lost 3 bases. CDR3 length: 17 residues. V is TRBV12-3 or TRBV12-4 and J is TRBJ1-2, with 8 bases matching TRBD1. The receptor's source is a human donor who was either an allogeneic HSCT recipient or a stem cell or donor lymphocyte infusion donor (not recorded which). It is not recorded whose cells these are; they may come from a transplant donor. Material: blood, either unsorted or a sorted T cell fraction (not recorded which). CDR3 residues: CASSLRGREVAHYGYTF. The CDR3 coding sequence is TGTGCCAGCAGCCTCAGGGGGCGGGAGGTCGCGCACTATGGCTACACCTTC.